This T cell receptor (beta chain) was sequenced in a study of identical twins. Overall study results and limits: Diverse VJ usage suggested most zero-insertion clonotypes were not invariant T cells.

This CDR3 comprises 15 residues. With 4 bases clipped from V and 3 bases from J, the junction kept 1 base outside the gene matches. Germline V lookup: CDR1 SEHNR, CDR2 FQNEAQ (reference sequence). There are a few counts of this clonotype. The target antigen is unknown. TCRdb re-called the 5' RACE reads through MiXCR, storing one row per CDR3 protein. The sample consists of around 960,000 distinct CDR3 sequences, 9% to 15% of them appearing once. The sample also formed part of further work on yellow fever vaccine responses in identical twins.

Sequenced sample: PBMCs. The TCR sequence derives from a woman aged 18-29 years in good health. The gene calls are TRBV7-9 and TRBJ2-1, with TRBD2 matching 12 bases. CDR3 sequence reads: CASSWTSGNYNEQFF. CDR3 coding DNA: TGTGCCAGCAGCTGGACTAGCGGGAACTACAATGAGCAGTTCTTC.